This entry features one TCR beta chain sequence. There is no known antigen for this receptor. No qualities accompany the bases; no much larger clone lies one base away. This sample is drawn from a study of blood T cell repertoires in COVID-19 (TCRdb year 2020). Concerning the study at large: The collaborator samples originated in the United States, Italy and Spain and spanned the acute and convalescent phases of COVID-19. The material from the prospective study consisted of cDNA or gDNA derived from T cells, B-cell-depleted T cells, or PBMCs. The dataset comprised deeply sampled blood TCRbeta repertoires from subjects exposed to, actively infected with, or recovered from COVID-19. The repertoires were released in a freely available public database meant as a resource for research on the immune response to SARS-CoV-2. The samples were drawn from the first 160 participants of the ongoing ImmuneRACE study and from over 950 subjects provided by 6 global collaborators. Sample metadata almost always included a de-identified subject ID, COVID-19 status, age in years and sex. Where available, HLA class I and class II types were taken from metadata supplied by the sample provider and were not determined by assay-based typing.

Results and caveats for the whole study, not just this receptor: How much clinical and demographic metadata was included differed by source and by participant, and the metadata was provided uncurated.

In the prospective study, participants were roughly 18 to 100 years old, resided in 24 geographic areas of the United States, and were enrolled through a virtual design. In the prospective study, cohorts were assigned on the basis of participant-reported clinical history obtained from a screening survey and a study questionnaire. In the prospective study, whole blood, serum and a nasopharyngeal or oropharyngeal swab were collected from each participant by mobile phlebotomists. Participants in the prospective study had the option to provide additional blood draws and questionnaires over a roughly two-month period. Before DNA extraction, blood samples from the prospective study were shipped at room temperature or frozen. The immunoSEQ Assay, a bias-controlled multiplex PCR, was used to amplify TCRbeta CDR3 regions from genomic DNA. In the authors' own workflow: Nucleated cell counts per sample were estimated from amplification of reference gene primers within the assay. To quantify the absolute abundance of each unique TCRbeta CDR3 rearrangement, sequence reads were collapsed and filtered. Productive Simpson clonality was computed per sample as the square root of Simpson's diversity index over productive rearrangements. In TCRdb, the immuneACCESS table is reduced to in-frame sequences with V and J assigned. These tables do not hold every clone; where another copy was compared, an unresolved V gene accounts for under half, and the others remain unexplained. That table is the source of V, J and clone size, and D and trimming were worked out from the DNA. The sample profile shows approximately 140,000 clones; 88% of them were found once. The top ten constitute 1% to 1.5% of the sample.

The source is a woman aged 25 to 45 with acute COVID-19. Sequenced: PBMCs or T cells enriched from blood (not recorded which).

The DNA sequence is as follows: TGTGCCAGCAGCTTGCTAGCGGGAGTTGTCGAGCAGTACTTC. This encodes CASSLLAGVVEQYF. The sequence is built from TRBV5-6 and TRBJ2-7, with 10 bases aligning to TRBD2. Including the terminal cysteine and phenylalanine, the CDR3 comprises 14 residues. Only the CDR3 DNA is retained, 42 bases long and in frame from the first base. Germline trimming amounts to 1 base on V and 6 bases on J, with 4 as the count of junction bases outside the gene matches. Via the germline V gene, CDR1 is SGHDT and CDR2 YYEEEE.